Listed below are T cell receptor beta chains from one sample, sequenced in a study of cytomegalovirus exposure and HLA in healthy donors. Libraries were prepared by immunoSEQ multiplex PCR; TCRdb keeps only in-frame clonotypes and omits some of them. Among some 170,000 clones listed, 80% were seen once. The source material was PBMCs. These receptors came from a man in his late teens or twenties in good health and CMV-seropositive. Each CDR3 is given with its conserved first and last residue. Each record gives: CDR3 DNA, CDR3 protein, V gene, J gene, clone size, D gene. D genes are given only for firm matches. Size is omitted from some rows. Given values are once, few, many or a class for expanded clones.

CDR3 DNA: TGTGCCAGCAGTGTCAACAGGGGATTTTCACCCCTCCACTTT; CDR3 protein: CASSVNRGFSPLHF; V gene: TRBV2; J gene: TRBJ1-6; clone size: NA; D gene: TRBD1
CDR3 DNA: TGTGCCAGCAGTGACCCGAGGGCCAACTCTGGAAACACCATATATTTT; CDR3 protein: CASSDPRANSGNTIYF; V gene: TRBV6-4; J gene: TRBJ1-3; clone size: NA; D gene: NA
CDR3 DNA: TGTGCCAGCAGCTCTATACTAGCAGATACGCAGTATTTT; CDR3 protein: CASSSILADTQYF; V gene: TRBV7-9; J gene: TRBJ2-3; clone size: NA; D gene: NA
CDR3 DNA: TGCGCCAGCAGCTTGACAGGGGAAGTCTACGAGCAGTACTTC; CDR3 protein: CASSLTGEVYEQYF; V gene: TRBV5-1; J gene: TRBJ2-7; clone size: once; D gene: TRBD1
CDR3 DNA: TGTGCCAGCAGCTTAGCTATTGGACAGGCCTATGGCTACACCTTC; CDR3 protein: CASSLAIGQAYGYTF; V gene: TRBV7-8; J gene: TRBJ1-2; clone size: NA; D gene: TRBD1
CDR3 DNA: TGCGCCAGCAGCCGAGAACAGATATCCTACAATGAGCAGTTCTTC; CDR3 protein: CASSREQISYNEQFF; V gene: TRBV4-3; J gene: TRBJ2-1; clone size: once; D gene: NA
CDR3 DNA: TGTGCCAGCAACGGCCCGAAAGAATTCACTAGGTCCCTATTCGAGCAGTACTTC; CDR3 protein: CASNGPKEFTRSLFEQYF; V gene: TRBV21-1; J gene: TRBJ2-7; clone size: NA; D gene: NA
CDR3 DNA: TGTGCCAGCAGTGAAGCGGGACAGGGTCTCCAGCCCCAGCATTTT; CDR3 protein: CASSEAGQGLQPQHF; V gene: TRBV2; J gene: TRBJ1-5; clone size: NA; D gene: TRBD1
CDR3 DNA: TGTGCCAGCAGCGTATTAGCACAGGGGGCGACCGAGCAGTACTTC; CDR3 protein: CASSVLAQGATEQYF; V gene: TRBV9; J gene: TRBJ2-7; clone size: NA; D gene: TRBD1
CDR3 DNA: TGTGCCAGCAGCGAACAGGGGAACACTGAAGCTTTCTTT; CDR3 protein: CASSEQGNTEAFF; V gene: TRBV6-1; J gene: TRBJ1-1; clone size: NA; D gene: NA
CDR3 DNA: TGTGCCAGCACCGTGGGGGGGCTCAGTCAGTACTTC; CDR3 protein: CASTVGGLSQYF; V gene: TRBV6-6; J gene: TRBJ2-4; clone size: NA; D gene: NA
CDR3 DNA: TGTGCCAGCAGCTACCGGGATACCTACAATGAGCAGTTCTTC; CDR3 protein: CASSYRDTYNEQFF; V gene: TRBV6-5; J gene: TRBJ2-1; clone size: NA; D gene: NA
CDR3 DNA: TGTGCCAGCAGCTTCCGGACAGCTAATGAAAAACTGTTTTTT; CDR3 protein: CASSFRTANEKLFF; V gene: TRBV5-8; J gene: TRBJ1-4; clone size: once; D gene: NA
CDR3 DNA: TGTGCCAGTAGCAGGGACAGGGCCGACGAGCAGTACTTC; CDR3 protein: CASSRDRADEQYF; V gene: TRBV19; J gene: TRBJ2-7; clone size: NA; D gene: TRBD1
CDR3 DNA: TGTGCCAGCCACCGCTTAAGGACAGGGCCTTCGGTGAACACTGAAGCTTTCTTT; CDR3 protein: CASHRLRTGPSVNTEAFF; V gene: TRBV19; J gene: TRBJ1-1; clone size: NA; D gene: TRBD1
CDR3 DNA: TGTGCCGGATCTAATAGCGGGGGGGGAGAGACCCAGTACTTC; CDR3 protein: CAGSNSGGGETQYF; V gene: TRBV2; J gene: TRBJ2-5; clone size: NA; D gene: TRBD2
CDR3 DNA: TGTGCCAGCAGCTTGAATATGGAGAATCCTTATGGCTACACCTTC; CDR3 protein: CASSLNMENPYGYTF; V gene: TRBV5-6; J gene: TRBJ1-2; clone size: NA; D gene: NA
CDR3 DNA: TGTGCCAGCAGCTACCTCGGACGGGATGAAGAGACCCAGTACTTC; CDR3 protein: CASSYLGRDEETQYF; V gene: TRBV11-2; J gene: TRBJ2-5; clone size: few; D gene: NA